This T cell receptor (beta chain) derives from a study of PD-1 blockade in classical Hodgkin lymphoma (dated by TCRdb to about 2020). In terms of the full investigation: Nivolumab dosing was 3 mg/kg intravenously every 2 weeks, continuing until either disease progression or unacceptable toxicity. The study used TCR beta sequencing and CyTOF to define a peripheral blood immune signature of response to PD-1 blockade in classical Hodgkin lymphoma. The research as a whole found: Baseline TCR diversity was reported as lower in newly diagnosed patients than in healthy donors, and lower still in relapsed/refractory patients. Lower diversity was observed in patients in whom nivolumab was started less than 1 year after ASCT, and these patients were excluded from later analyses so that confounding by immune reconstitution would be avoided. Trial patients with a complete response had baseline diversity similar to that of newly diagnosed patients, while partial responders and progressors had significantly lower diversity. The study was limited to a single clinical trial cohort, and causes of repertoire differences, possibly disease activity or prior therapy, remained undefined. A significant rise by C4D1 was seen in CD4+ but not CD8+ TCR diversity (p=0.0027 vs p=0.16), with the rise being most apparent in complete responders (p=0.02).

What this sample's time point label stands for: cycle 4 day 1 (C4D1), after 6 weeks of nivolumab. All trial patients had relapsed after autologous stem cell transplantation, with cohorts A, B and C differing in prior brentuximab vedotin exposure. CD8+ T cells were purified from thawed PBMCs by magnetic negative selection with a Miltenyi CD8+ T cell isolation kit. A total of 56 patients with relapsed/refractory classical Hodgkin lymphoma made up the trial cohort, and each patient's best overall response was complete response, partial response or progressive disease. In the multi-cohort phase II CheckMate 205 trial, trial patients received single-agent nivolumab. An independent review committee assessed best overall response by applying the 2007 International Working Group response criteria. Trial PBMCs were collected just before the start of nivolumab (C1D1) and during therapy at cycle 2 day 1 and cycle 4 day 1. Peripheral blood was collected in 8 mL Vacutainer Cell Preparation Tubes, from which PBMCs were isolated by centrifugation and then cryopreserved. Purified CD4+ and CD8+ fractions were generated only in cases for which an additional PBMC sample was available. Magnetically labelled cells were removed on LS columns in a quadroMACS separator, and the flow-through was retained as the purified fraction.

Genomic DNA was isolated using the Qiagen DNeasy kit from unsorted PBMCs as well as from negatively selected CD4+ and CD8+ fractions. TCR beta CDR3 regions were amplified by immunoSEQ multiplex PCR using primers annealing to V and J segments. A synthetic immune receptor repertoire was used to minimize amplification bias, and remaining bias was computationally removed after sequencing. The authors' analysis ran thus. Custom Python scripts were used to quantify repertoire diversity as the Shannon entropy index. Unsorted, CD4+ and CD8+ repertoires were examined separately, except in combined analyses, for which CD4+ and CD8+ sequences were merged in silico. Clonal expansion was defined as a frequency increase of at least 2-fold after treatment compared with C1D1, and clones undetected at baseline were assigned a pseudocount of 0.5. Singleton clones were defined as clones with 0 or 1 copy at C1D1, and non-singleton clones were defined as clones with 2 or more copies. Clones expanded in unsorted samples were annotated as CD4+, CD8+ or unknown by matching protein sequences in sorted samples from the same patient. Wilcoxon tests were applied to paired samples to test diversity changes from C1D1 to C4D1. As stored in TCRdb, this immuneACCESS dataset retains in-frame rearrangements with V and J assigned. A fraction of the clones does not appear; measured against another copy, unresolved V genes explain less than half of the discrepancy, and the remainder lacks a known reason. That table furnishes V, J and clone size, whereas the DNA furnished D and trimming. For this sample there are several thousand clones; over 65% appear just once. The biggest ten clones account for almost 50% of the sample.

Clipping removes 2 bases from V and 0 bases from J, with 1 as the unmatched junction base count. Based on the germline V gene (reference sequence), the CDR1 and CDR2 sequences are MNHNY and SVGAGI. Inclusive of the bounding cysteine and phenylalanine, the CDR3 is 15 residues long. Of the read, only the CDR3 DNA is kept; its 45 bases are in frame from base 1. Remarks on this clone: The antigen it recognizes is unknown. No much larger clonotype is one base removed from it; base qualities were not supplied.

The sequence was collected from a human donor with classical Hodgkin lymphoma. The specimen was CD8+ T cells from blood, collected before the fourth cycle of nivolumab. The receptor chain draws on TRBV6-6 and TRBJ2-3, with TRBD1 matching 8 junction bases. DNA sequence: TGTGCCAGCAGTTACCGGGACAGGAGCACAGATACGCAGTATTTT. It translates as CASSYRDRSTDTQYF.